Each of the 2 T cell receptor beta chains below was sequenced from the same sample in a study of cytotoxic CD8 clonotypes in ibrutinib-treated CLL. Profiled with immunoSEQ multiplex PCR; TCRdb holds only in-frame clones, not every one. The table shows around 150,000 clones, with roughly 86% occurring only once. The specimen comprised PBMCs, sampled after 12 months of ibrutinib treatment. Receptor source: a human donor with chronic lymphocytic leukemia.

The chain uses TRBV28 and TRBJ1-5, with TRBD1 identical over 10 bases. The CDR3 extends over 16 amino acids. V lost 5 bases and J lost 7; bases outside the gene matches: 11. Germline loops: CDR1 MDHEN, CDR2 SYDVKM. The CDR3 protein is CASSLRDRGLDQPQHF. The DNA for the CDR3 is TGTGCCAGCAGTCTCCGCGACAGGGGGCTTGACCAGCCCCAGCATTTT.

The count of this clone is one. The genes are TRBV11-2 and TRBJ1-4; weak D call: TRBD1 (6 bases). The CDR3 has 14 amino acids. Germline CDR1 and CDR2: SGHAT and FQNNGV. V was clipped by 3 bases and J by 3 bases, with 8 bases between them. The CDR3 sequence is CASSFGGPNEKLFF. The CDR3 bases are TGTGCCAGCAGCTTTGGGGGCCCTAATGAAAAACTGTTTTTT.